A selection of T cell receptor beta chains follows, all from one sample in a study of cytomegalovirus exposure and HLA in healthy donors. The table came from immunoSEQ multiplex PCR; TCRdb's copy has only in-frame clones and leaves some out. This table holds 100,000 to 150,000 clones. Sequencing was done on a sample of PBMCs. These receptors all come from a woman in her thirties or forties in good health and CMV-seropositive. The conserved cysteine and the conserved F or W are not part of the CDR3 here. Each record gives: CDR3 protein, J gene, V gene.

ASSSGSGRSSYEQY TRBJ2-7 TRBV6-6
ASSYSTAGSYEQY TRBJ2-7 TRBV6-5
ASSLTLGQGRTEAF TRBJ1-1 TRBV5-1
ASSTGYDTGELF TRBJ2-2 TRBV6-5
ASIGAGRAEDTQY TRBJ2-3 TRBV27
ATSSERTGNTGELF TRBJ2-2 TRBV15
ASGDGGRGETQY TRBJ2-5 TRBV5-6
ASSDRPDRGGQPQH TRBJ1-5 TRBV6-1
ASSLGPGETDTQY TRBJ2-3 TRBV5-6
ASSIAAAAGEQF TRBJ2-1 TRBV19
ASSRGLADEQY TRBJ2-7 TRBV5-4
ASSSREGSYNEQF TRBJ2-1 TRBV7-3
ASSESGQGSGYT TRBJ1-2 TRBV10-2
AWSVVSGEQPQH TRBJ1-5 TRBV30
ASSANPSGNYGYT TRBJ1-2 TRBV7-8
ASSLASGVLGETQY TRBJ2-5 TRBV28
ASSLTGISGELF TRBJ2-2 TRBV5-4
ASSSRDRDEKLF TRBJ1-4 TRBV13
ASSVGLAGHTDTQY TRBJ2-3 TRBV9
SVEVGGGTDYGYT TRBJ1-2 TRBV29-1
ASRRFTGNTGELF TRBJ2-2 TRBV4-1
ASTYTGTEGNEQF TRBJ2-1 TRBV6-6
ASSRTTSGNTIY TRBJ1-3 TRBV6-5
ASSLARGDTGELF TRBJ2-2 TRBV5-4
ASRGDSTQY TRBJ2-5 TRBV2
ASSPPVGGDEQF TRBJ2-1 TRBV18
ASSYPRGGRETQY TRBJ2-5 TRBV6-5
AGRTALNEKLF TRBJ1-4 TRBV30
ASSLGLAAYNEQF TRBJ2-1 TRBV27
ASSIGSGSPNEQY TRBJ2-7 TRBV19
ASADLWLAGGYEQY TRBJ2-7 TRBV28
AATGTANTGELF TRBJ2-2 TRBV10-3
ARTEICARSPLH TRBJ1-6 TRBV5-3
ASSPDRGWDEKLF TRBJ1-4 TRBV7-9
ASSATGGGGDTQY TRBJ2-3 TRBV9
ASSPRTGTHGYT TRBJ1-2 TRBV11-2
ASSEAGSKYTEAF TRBJ1-1 TRBV25-1
ASSSGLDGTQY TRBJ2-5 TRBV7-6
ASSRQGGTEAF TRBJ1-1 TRBV27
ASRHKIRDRGLLGELF TRBJ2-2 TRBV13
ASSPHRANEQF TRBJ2-1 TRBV11-2
SVEVTGGDFGAF TRBJ1-1 TRBV29-1